Sequencing of this T cell receptor (beta chain) was carried out in a study of tumor-infiltrating lymphocytes in primary liver carcinoma (dated by TCRdb to the late 2010s). Concerning the study at large: The five patients, three men and two women aged 30 to 69 years, had hepatocellular carcinoma (four) or combined HCC and intrahepatic cholangiocarcinoma (one). Tumors of the five patients were stage T1-T3 N0M0 with maximum diameters of roughly 4.2 to 11 cm. Each sample produced roughly 3.65 to 7.13 million productive TCRbeta reads, and read depth showed no significant difference between tissue types. TCRbeta repertoire sequencing, expression microarrays and whole-exome sequencing were combined in the study across five regions of each liver tumor, with adjacent normal tissue and blood also included. A total of approximately 35 specimens from 5 patients, comprising approximately 25 tumor regions, 5 adjacent noncancerous liver tissues and 5 peripheral blood samples, were covered by TCRbeta repertoire sequencing. Agilent mRNA microarray profiling was performed on the roughly 24 tumor region samples to relate TCRbeta repertoire diversity to the local molecular phenotype. High reproducibility was observed for the technical replicate repertoires, with mean shared-clone rates about 0.92 and correlation coefficients above 0.98.

V drops 6 bases and J drops 7 bases, leaving 10 bases in between. The germline V gene encodes CDR1 MNHEY and CDR2 SVGAGI. From cysteine to phenylalanine, the CDR3 is 13 amino acids long. The sequence is cut down to CDR3 DNA, 39 bases in frame from base 1. Starting from around 520 ng total RNA, TCRbeta-specific cDNA was produced by reverse transcription with a constant-region primer and ProtoScript II reverse transcriptase. Three nested multiplex PCR rounds, following a slightly modified ARM-PCR procedure, were used to build the TCRbeta libraries. Multiplex TRBV1-TRBV30 forward primers and a Cbeta reverse primer were used in the first two PCR rounds, each of which was run for approximately 11 cycles. A final 25-cycle PCR with Deep VentR polymerase added sample barcodes and Illumina adapters. Before sequencing, amplicons of 200-500 bp were purified from gel using a QIAquick gel extraction kit. TCRbeta amplicons were sequenced on an Illumina HiSeq 2500 with 250-bp paired-end reads. As for how the authors treated the data: Trimmomatic v0.33 was used to quality-trim the reads, and FLASH v1.2.11 was used to merge paired reads so that full CDR3 sequences could be recovered. MiGEC v1.2.1b assigned V, D and J germline segments to the rearranged TCRbeta sequences. Clonotype statistics and Shannon-Wiener diversity indices were calculated with VDJtools v1.0.0. Except for diversity analysis, only each sample's 250 most abundant clonotypes were used in subsequent analyses to reduce sampling bias. The raw public data were reprocessed by TCRdb itself: fastp quality trimming at Q25, MiXCR clonotype calling, in-frame beta chains only. For every CDR3 protein sequence, its rows merge into one entry that carries the most common genes and DNA. TCRdb's processing, not the authors', yielded these V and J calls. Present in this sample are approximately 120,000 distinct CDR3 sequences, 60% to 75% of which were seen just once. In total, the top ten clones hold more than 7% of the sample.

What the research found in general, with its limitations: The study included only four to six patients, and the authors note findings should be validated in a larger study. Comparison of CD4+ and CD8+ T cell repertoires was precluded by the use of bulk unsorted samples. Only the TCR beta chain was sequenced, which likely underestimates true repertoire diversity because unpaired alpha chains were not captured. Only about 7.5-24% of top clones were found in all five regions of a tumor, suggesting spatial heterogeneity of tumor-infiltrating T cells. The top 250 clones made up a significantly larger repertoire fraction in tumors than in blood (p = 0.039). Repertoire overlap was found to be higher between tumor regions (mean approximately 35%) than between tumor-adjacent (about 17%) or tumor-blood (around 14%) pairs, consistent with antigen-driven expansion.

Without any cell sorting, total RNA and DNA were co-extracted from approximately 20-30 mg of bulk tissue using the AllPrep DNA/RNA mini kit. Between November 2015 and March 2016, roughly five patients in China with histopathologically diagnosed primary liver carcinoma had surgical resection. At the time of sampling, the patients were treatment-naive and had chronic HBV infection. Each tumor was sampled at five spatially separated regions: the tumor centre plus the superior, inferior, left-lateral and right-lateral poles. More than 80% viable tumor cells were found by histology in every tumor sample. Fresh tumor and adjacent tissue pieces were bisected, with one half stored in RNAlater at -80 degrees C and the other half sent for histology. This clonotype was counted at least ten times. Which antigen it targets is not known. Per-base qualities were not stored, and no clone one base away is much larger.

The origin of this receptor is a woman aged 60 to 75 with primary liver carcinoma and hepatitis B virus infection. The sample taken for sequencing was liver tumor tissue from sampling region 3. The cell subset or site label here, explained by the study, means: tumor region T3, left-lateral pole. The sequence links TRBV6-5 to TRBJ1-6, with the D gene not confidently named. The CDR3 in this case is CASSIGWNSPLHF. The nucleotides are TGTGCCAGCAGCATAGGGTGGAATTCACCCCTCCACTTT.